This T cell receptor beta chain appears in the sequencing data of a study of STAT5B mutations in CD4+ large granular lymphocyte leukemia. Study context: Among healthy donors, a particular HLA allele went with more CDR3 'QG' motifs.

CDR3 length: 13 amino acids. The V gene's germline CDR1 is SGHVS and CDR2 FQNEAQ. Trimming pared 3 bases from V and 6 bases from J, leaving 8 bases between. Whole-study findings and limits: Compared with healthy controls (2/35), patient top clones favored TRBV06 (8/27). CD4-sorted patient repertoires seemed more clonal than healthy CD4+ repertoires.

Comment on this clone: As yet, its antigen is unknown.

The survey-level immunoSEQ assay was used. Generated by immunoSEQ multiplex PCR, the TCRdb table keeps only in-frame clones and is missing some. Of about 38,000 clones in the sample, 75% to 85% are singletons; the top ten hold approximately 0.53%. The genes are TRBV7-8 and TRBJ1-4; no clear D gene. Sequences were obtained from CD4+ T cells from blood buffy coats. The receptor's source is a human donor in good health. The CDR3 is CASSLGVYEKLFF. CDR3 in DNA: TGTGCCAGCAGCTTGGGAGTTTATGAAAAACTGTTTTTT.